What follows are 27 T cell receptor beta chains derived from one specimen sequenced in a study of T cells in Graves' hyperthyroidism and ophthalmopathy. It was RNA transcripts that yielded the amplified TCR beta CDR3 regions. The HTBI set primed first-round TCR CDR3 RT-PCR. TCRdb redid the calling of the multiplex PCR reads with MiXCR, one entry per CDR3 protein. This table holds about 570,000 distinct CDR3 sequences, just over 45% found once. The specimen was peripheral blood or thyroid tissue (not recorded which). The receptors shown here come from an adult woman with Graves' disease, either hyperthyroidism or ophthalmopathy (not recorded which).

The genes are TRBV11-1 and TRBJ1-5; 8 bases map to TRBD1. Germline V gene data show CDR1 as SGHAT and CDR2 as FQDESV (reference sequence). This CDR3 contains 14 residues. Trimming cost V 5 bases and J 5 bases; bases outside gene matches: 5. The CDR3 nucleotides read TGTGCCAGCAGCGACGACAGGGGCTATCAGCCCCAGCATTTT. Encoded protein: CASSDDRGYQPQHF.

This sequence joins TRBV20-1 and TRBJ1-6, with D possibly matching TRBD1 (6 bases). Trimming removed 4 bases from V and 9 bases from J, with 13 bases in between. Germline values: CDR1 DFQATT, CDR2 SNEGSKA (reference sequence). This CDR3 is 13 amino acids long. The CDR3 nucleotides read TGCAGTGCTACACAGGGTTTCTTTTCACCCCTCCACTTT. Amino acid sequence: CSATQGFFSPLHF.

A note on this clonotype: Because the CDR3 is missing its conserved closing phenylalanine or tryptophan, this is likely a read error. Because the CDR3's place on the DNA is in doubt, the DNA is left out and the CDR3 is given as listed by TCRdb. The chain recombines TRBV20-1 with TRBJ2-5; the table assigns TRBD1, which was not confirmed against the DNA. The CDR3 spans 10 amino acids, including both terminal residues. Germline CDR1 and CDR2: DFQATT and SNEGSKA (reference sequence). The CDR3 loop is CSARERRGNT.

The chain links TRBV9 to TRBJ1-5; TRBD1 matches 10 bases. The CDR3 spans 18 residues. Germline CDR1 SGDLS, CDR2 YYNGEE. The ends lost 2 bases at V and 2 bases at J; junction bases unmatched: 10. For the CDR3, the DNA is TGTGCCAGCAGCGTCACCGGGACAGGGGAACGCGGCAATCAGCCCCAGCATTTT. This gives the protein CASSVTGTGERGNQPQHF.

There are many counts of this clonotype. V gene TRBV11-2 combines with J gene TRBJ2-7, with 7 bases that match TRBD1. Germline CDR1 SGHAT, CDR2 FQNNGV. The CDR3 consists of 15 residues. Trimming cost V 6 bases and J 3 bases; bases outside gene matches: 11. CDR3 region: CASRSLWAGGYEQYF. The CDR3 DNA sequence: TGTGCCAGCAGGTCCCTATGGGCAGGGGGCTACGAGCAGTACTTC.

Concerning this clonotype: With a much larger clone just one base away, this may be a read error. The chain carries TRBV28 and TRBJ2-7; 8 positions agree with TRBD2. V was pared by 6 bases and J by 9 bases, with 10 bases of the junction left unmatched. CDR1 and CDR2 from the germline V gene are MDHEN and SYDVKM. CDR3 size: 13 residues. The CDR3 region has the DNA TGTGCCAGCAGGAGCGGGAGTCTCGGCGGGCAGTACTTC. Translated, it gives CASRSGSLGGQYF. The complete variable domain, with remaining parts taken from reference TRBV28 and TRBJ2-7, reads DVKVTQSSRYLVKRTGEKVFLECVQDMDHENMFWYRQDPGLGLRLIYFSYDVKMKEKGDIPEGYSVSREKKERFSLILESASTNQTSMYLCASRSGSLGGQYFGPGTRLTVT.

This clonotype was counted ten times or more. The rearrangement links TRBV7-9 to TRBJ2-7; D might be TRBD1 (7 bases). V lost 1 base and J lost 3, with 16 bases in between. The CDR3 is made up of 16 amino acids. CDR1 and CDR2 (germline): SEHNR, FQNEAQ (reference sequence). CDR3 in DNA: TGTGCCAGCAGCTTAGTTGGCGGGACAGCGGTCTACGAGCAGTACTTC. It encodes CASSLVGGTAVYEQYF.

V gene TRBV7-2 combines with J gene TRBJ2-7; 7 positions agree with TRBD1. Looked up from germline, CDR1 is SGHTA and CDR2 is FQGNSA. This CDR3 spans 15 amino acids. Germline trimming cut 5 bases from V and 4 bases from J; bases unmatched to any gene: 11. This CDR3 reads CASSRARAGGYEQYF. The CDR3 DNA reads TGTGCCAGCAGCCGAGCGAGGGCAGGGGGTTACGAGCAGTACTTC.

The chain combines TRBV15 with TRBJ2-5; a weak D match, TRBD1 (5 bases). V was pared by 3 bases and J by 3 bases, with 14 bases between. The CDR3 covers 15 residues. The germline V gene has CDR1 LNHNV and CDR2 YYDKDF (reference sequence). The CDR3 loop is CATSSLDRRKETQYF. CDR3 nucleotides: TGTGCCACCAGCAGTCTCGACAGACGGAAAGAGACCCAGTACTTC. The variable domain in full, with the rest retrieved from reference TRBV15 and TRBJ2-5, is DAMVIQNPRYQVTQFGKPVTLSCSQTLNHNVMYWYQQKSSQAPKLLFHYYDKDFNNEADTPDNFQSRRPNTSFCFLDIRSPGLGDTAMYLCATSSLDRRKETQYFGPGTRLLVL.

The sample holds a few counts of this clonotype. The chain couples TRBV7-9 to TRBJ1-4; unclear D gene. The CDR3 is 13 amino acids. CDR1 is SEHNR, CDR2 FQNEAQ, per germline (reference sequence). V was pared by 3 bases and J by 6 bases, with 8 bases between. In nucleotides, the CDR3 is TGTGCCAGCAGCTTTTTTCACGATGAAAAACTGTTTTTT. It codes for CASSFFHDEKLFF.

The CDR3 DNA is TGCAGTGCTAGGGCGGGGGGTACGAACATTCAGTACTTC. Its protein product is CSARAGGTNIQYF. The V call is TRBV20-1, the J call TRBJ2-4; TRBD2 aligns across 8 bases. Germline V CDR1 and CDR2: DFQATT, SNEGSKA (reference sequence). V lost 3 bases and J lost 7; bases outside the gene matches: 5. The CDR3 covers 13 residues.

The V call is TRBV2, the J call TRBJ2-7, with D possibly being TRBD1 (6 bases). The germline CDR1 and CDR2 sequences are SNHLY and FYNNEI. Trimming pared 3 bases from V and 0 bases from J, leaving 9 bases between. The CDR3 covers 14 residues. This chain's CDR3 is CASSDRGFSYEQYF. CDR3 sequence (DNA): TGTGCCAGCAGTGACAGGGGTTTCTCCTACGAGCAGTACTTC.

Notes on this clonotype: A junction end diverges from the germline sequence, so it may reflect a read error. The chain carries TRBV5-1 and TRBJ2-2, with D unclear. The CDR3 runs 15 residues. Germline V CDR1 and CDR2: SGHRS, YFSETQ. CDR3 sequence (DNA): TGTGCCAGCAGTATCTCGTTCCCGAACACCGGGGAGCTGTTTTTT. This encodes CASSISFPNTGELFF.

In its sample, this clonotype was seen many times. The chain has TRBV7-2 and TRBJ1-5; no definite D call. V lost 6 bases and J lost 3, with 6 bases in between. The CDR3 covers 12 residues. Germline V gives CDR1 SGHTA, CDR2 FQGNSA. CDR3 nucleotide sequence: TGTGCCAGCAGTCCGTACAATCAGCCCCAGCATTTT. Translating gives CASSPYNQPQHF.

This chain uses TRBV11-2 with TRBJ2-7; D may match TRBD1 or TRBD2 (5 bases each). CDR3 size: 14 residues. Between the trimmed V and J ends, which lost 5 bases and 2 bases, there was a span of 13 bases. CDR1 is SGHAT, CDR2 FQNNGV, per germline. The CDR3 bases are TGTGCCAGCAGCCTGGACGGGGCTCCCTACGAGCAGTACTTC. Its translation: CASSLDGAPYEQYF. Combining the CDR3 with reference TRBV11-2 and TRBJ2-7 gives the whole variable domain EAGVAQSPRYKIIEKRQSVAFWCNPISGHATLYWYQQILGQGPKLLIQFQNNGVVDDSQLPKDRFSAERLKGVDSTLKIQPAKLEDSAVYLCASSLDGAPYEQYFGPGTRLTVT.

The V gene is TRBV7-9, the J gene TRBJ2-7, with unresolved D. The CDR3 contains 14 residues. Trimming removed 2 bases from V and 1 base from J, with 9 bases in between. Germline lookup yields CDR1 SEHNR and CDR2 FQNEAQ (reference sequence). The CDR3 DNA follows: TGTGCCAGCAGCTTATCCTCGCAGTCCTACGAGCAGTACTTC. Residues: CASSLSSQSYEQYF.

This clonotype has a count of ten or more. The chain has TRBV5-1 and TRBJ1-2; D might be TRBD1 (5 bases). Germline CDR1 is SGHRS and CDR2 is YFSETQ. The CDR3 spans 13 residues. The ends were cut back, 2 bases at V and 1 base at J, with 6 bases in the middle. The CDR3 loop is CASSFDSNYGYTF. The CDR3, as DNA: TGCGCCAGCAGCTTCGACAGTAACTATGGCTACACCTTC.

The chain combines TRBV10-3 with TRBJ2-5, with TRBD2 matching 8 bases. Germline CDR1 reads ENHRY; CDR2 reads SYGVKD. The CDR3 is 16 amino acids. J gave up 8 bases and V 2 bases, and 13 bases lay outside the gene matches. The CDR3 loop is CAISEAYRSGSTTQYF. DNA for the CDR3: TGTGCCATCAGTGAGGCTTACCGAAGCGGGAGCACAACCCAGTACTTC.

The genes are TRBV12-3 or TRBV12-4 and TRBJ2-5; D ambiguous. Trimming pared 5 bases from V and 2 bases from J, leaving 15 bases between. The CDR3 loop spans 15 amino acids. The CDR3 DNA reads as TGTGCCAGCAGTGAGGCTAGGTCATTACAAGAGACCCAGTACTTC. It codes for CASSEARSLQETQYF.

This clonotype was observed a handful of times. The chain is built from TRBV10-3 and TRBJ2-5, with TRBD2 matching 10 bases. Judging by the DNA end, TRBJ2-1 fits better; the J call may be wrong. The CDR3 length is 14 residues. Germline values: CDR1 ENHRY, CDR2 SYGVKD. The CDR3 coding sequence is TGTGCCATCAGTTTCACTAGCGGGGTCGATGAGCAGTTCTTC. Its translation is CAISFTSGVDEQFF.

Notes on this clonotype: One end of the junction does not line up with germline, which may come from a read error. The CDR3: CASSLGGGWRTQHF. Here the CDR3 DNA reads TGTGCCAGCAGCTTAGGAGGGGGCTGGCGGACCCAGCACTTC. V is TRBV7-2 and J is TRBJ2-5; TRBD1 matches at 7 bases. The CDR3 spans 14 residues. Germline V gene data show CDR1 as SGHTA and CDR2 as FQGNSA.

There are many counts of this clonotype. The chain joins TRBV24-1 to TRBJ2-5, with D perhaps TRBD1 (5 bases). This CDR3 has 12 residues. CDR1 and CDR2 (germline): KGHDR, SFDVKD. Deletions cut 5 bases from V and 7 bases from J, with 10 bases between. The CDR3 DNA reads as TGTGCCACCAGTGCGGCAGGGCGGACCCAGTACTTC. This encodes CATSAAGRTQYF.

This clonotype was counted ten times or more. The chain combines TRBV5-1 with TRBJ1-1; D gene uncertain. V lost 2 bases to trimming and J lost 2 bases, with 4 bases between them. The CDR3 is made up of 12 amino acids. Germline V gene data show CDR1 as SGHRS and CDR2 as YFSETQ. CDR3 region: CASSFGNTEAFF. DNA for the CDR3: TGCGCCAGCAGCTTCGGTAACACTGAAGCTTTCTTT.

The chain joins TRBV29-1 to TRBJ2-7, with no clear D. The V and J ends lost 4 bases and 4 bases respectively, with 8 bases between them. Per germline, CDR1 SQVTM and CDR2 ANQGSEA. The CDR3 extends over 11 amino acids. CDR3 amino acids: CSVGYGYEQYF. CDR3 DNA sequence: TGCAGCGTTGGTTATGGTTACGAGCAGTACTTC.

This clonotype has only a few counts. The chain employs TRBV14 and TRBJ2-1; TRBD2 agrees at 7 bases. Germline V gene data show CDR1 as SGHDN and CDR2 as FVKESK. The CDR3 runs 14 residues. V trimming: 4 bases; J trimming: 3 bases; junction bases outside the gene matches: 3. As DNA, the CDR3 is TGTGCCAGCAGCCCTGGGGGGGGCTACAATGAGCAGTTCTTC. It translates to CASSPGGGYNEQFF.

This clonotype was counted at least ten times. As DNA, the CDR3 is TGTGCCAGCAGCTTAGGACTAGCGGCCACCCAAGAGACCCAGTACTTC. Its translation: CASSLGLAATQETQYF. The chain employs TRBV7-8 and TRBJ2-5; 9 nucleotides match TRBD2. The J segment lost 1 base and the V segment lost 1 base, leaving 4 bases of the junction unmatched. The CDR3 has 16 residues. Germline V gene sequence: CDR1 SGHVS, CDR2 FQNEAQ.

The rearrangement links TRBV20-1 to TRBJ1-2; TRBD1 matches at 9 bases. The J segment lost 5 bases and the V segment lost 6 bases, leaving 13 bases of the junction unmatched. Germline CDR1 is DFQATT and CDR2 is SNEGSKA (reference sequence). The CDR3 spans 15 residues. This CDR3 is CSAPPPGTGRYGYTF. CDR3 DNA: TGCAGTGCGCCCCCCCCCGGGACAGGGAGGTATGGCTACACCTTC.